This TCR gamma chain was captured in a study of intestinal T cells in coeliac disease (dated by TCRdb to between 2020 and 2021). Describing the broader study: In the TRG cohort, the mean age of coeliac patients was around 17 years compared with 54.8 years for controls, so the coeliac patients were much younger than the controls. In the TCR-delta (TRD) cohort, there were duodenal biopsies from around ten coeliac disease patients and around ten non-coeliac controls. Duodenal biopsies from 35 or so coeliac disease patients and 20 to 25 non-coeliac controls were included in a second, larger TCR-gamma (TRG) cohort. Overall study results and their limits: A significant age difference was observed between coeliac and control groups, although significant classification was not yielded by an age-split analysis. FFPE-derived DNA was found to be relatively degraded, and loss of a proportion of TCR sequences in each sample was likely caused by this degradation. It was not possible to tell repeated CDR3 amino acid sequences apart from PCR duplicates. In training, clustering based on TRD kmers put every one of the 22 biopsies in the right class, and the leave-one-out accuracy was reported as 91%. Of about 54 biopsies, about 50 (about 94%) were correctly classified by TRG clustering, which had a reported leave-one-out accuracy of about 90%.

Library method: multiplex PCR. For sequencing, an Ion Torrent PGM was employed. TRG repertoires were amplified from around 200 ng of biopsy DNA using the LymphoTrack kit, whose primers carry Illumina adapters. TRG amplicons were purified using AMPure XP beads, were quantified on a 2100 Bioanalyzer, and were pooled equimolarly. TRG libraries were sequenced on an Ion PGM instrument. The study's processing was this. FastX removed reads in which more than 10% of nucleotides fell below the per-patient third-quartile quality score. Alignment of reads was performed with IMGT/HighV-QUEST so that V, D and J genes were assigned, CDR3 regions were identified and functionality was assessed. Sequences were converted to amino acids, and every sequence predicted to be non-functional was removed. CDR3s were split into kmers with and without positional annotation, PCA was performed on kmer frequencies, and samples were clustered using all 1023 combinations of PCs 1-10. Classification was validated by leave-one-out cross-validation, re-optimising parameters on the remaining samples each time. Shannon diversity was calculated using the vegan R package from repeated random subsamples equal to the lowest read count. TCRdb called clones from the public reads with CATT, and repeated DNA sequences were later combined into one row. TCRdb, not the original authors, processed these V and J calls. The sample table lists several hundred gamma-chain clones, less than 65% of them with a count of one. The ten largest clones take up less than 10% of the sample.

This clone registers as large (0.1 to 1%) within its sample. This receptor's antigen is unknown. No much larger clone exists at a distance of one base, and base qualities are not known. The CDR1 and CDR2 encoded by the germline V gene are EGSNGY and YDSYNSKV. Trimming accounts for 0 bases at V and 0 bases at J, while the number of junction bases matched to no gene is 5. Including the terminal cysteine and phenylalanine, the CDR3 comprises 15 residues. Left in the record is the CDR3 DNA by itself, 45 bases read in frame from the first base. Genomic DNA was extracted with the QIAamp DNA FFPE tissue kit from ten 5-um FFPE scrolls per case. To test whether coeliac disease could be classified from the TCR repertoire, the study used duodenal biopsies that were formalin-fixed paraffin-embedded, fully anonymised, and surplus to diagnostic needs.

Sequencing was performed on a duodenal biopsy. The receptor chain draws on TRGV2 and TRGJ1 or TRGJ2. This sequence originates from a human donor with celiac disease. The bases are TGTGCCACCTGGGACGGGCCGGAGAATTATTATAAGAAACTCTTT. Its translation is CATWDGPENYYKKLF.